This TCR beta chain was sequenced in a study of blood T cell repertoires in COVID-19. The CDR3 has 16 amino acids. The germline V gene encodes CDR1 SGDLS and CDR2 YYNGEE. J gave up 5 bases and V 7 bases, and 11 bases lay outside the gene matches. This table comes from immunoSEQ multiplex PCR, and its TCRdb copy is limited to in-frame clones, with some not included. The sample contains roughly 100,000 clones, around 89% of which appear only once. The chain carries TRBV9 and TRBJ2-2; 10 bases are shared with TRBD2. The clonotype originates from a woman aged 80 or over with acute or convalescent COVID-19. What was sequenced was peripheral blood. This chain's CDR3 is CASYGGLAGETGELFF. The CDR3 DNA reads TGTGCCAGCTATGGTGGGCTAGCGGGGGAAACCGGGGAGCTGTTTTTT.